The 26 T cell receptor beta chains presented below share a single source sample, sequenced in a study of monozygotic twins with inflammatory bowel disease. TCRdb re-called the 5' RACE reads, yielding one record per CDR3 amino acid sequence without DNA. The record lists some 100,000 distinct CDR3 sequences, of which the ten most abundant hold around 12%. The sample taken for sequencing was blood. The receptors derive from a human donor with ulcerative colitis or Crohn's disease, or a healthy co-twin of an affected twin (not recorded which).

The genes are TRBV12-5 and TRBJ2-7; TCRdb proposes TRBD1, but this gene call is untestable without DNA. CDR1 is LGHNT, CDR2 FRNRAP, per germline. The CDR3 runs 16 residues. CDR3 residues: CASGHLRQGSSYEQYF.

The chain recombines TRBV11-2 with TRBJ2-3; the D call of TRBD2 rests on TCRdb alone, since no DNA is present to check it. The CDR3 extends over 14 amino acids. Germline CDR1 SGHAT, CDR2 FQNNGV. This chain's CDR3 is CASSPGTRGDTQYF. The entire variable domain, with the rest obtained from reference TRBV11-2 and TRBJ2-3, is as follows: EAGVAQSPRYKIIEKRQSVAFWCNPISGHATLYWYQQILGQGPKLLIQFQNNGVVDDSQLPKDRFSAERLKGVDSTLKIQPAKLEDSAVYLCASSPGTRGDTQYFGPGTRLTVL.

J is TRBJ1-5 and V is TRBV12-3 or TRBV12-4; the D gene TCRdb calls, TRBD1, cannot be checked with no DNA. This CDR3 contains 18 residues. This CDR3 reads CASRSGTVVSRSNQPQHF.

The V and J genes are TRBV24-1 and TRBJ2-7; TCRdb calls TRBD2, which cannot be checked without DNA. CDR3 length: 16 amino acids. Germline loops: CDR1 KGHDR, CDR2 SFDVKD. This CDR3 is CATSEGTSLYPYEQYF.

V is TRBV15 and J is TRBJ2-1; TCRdb lists TRBD1, though no DNA is available to test this call. This CDR3 has 15 amino acids. The germline gives CDR1 LNHNV, CDR2 YYDKDF (reference sequence). CDR3 in amino acids: CATTPRDREYNEQFF.

This chain joins TRBV5-4 and TRBJ2-5; TCRdb reports TRBD1, a call that lacks DNA to check it against. Germline CDR1 reads SGHNT; CDR2 reads YYREEE (reference sequence). This CDR3 contains 14 residues. The chain's CDR3 is CASSPHGGKETQYF. The full variable domain, in which reference TRBV5-4 and TRBJ2-5 provide the parts outside the CDR3, is ETGVTQSPTHLIKTRGQQVTLRCSSQSGHNTVSWYQQALGQGPQFIFQYYREEENGRGNFPPRFSGLQFPNYSSELNVNALELDDSALYLCASSPHGGKETQYFGPGTRLLVL.

The gene calls are TRBV12-3 or TRBV12-4 and TRBJ1-5; TCRdb's assignment of TRBD1 cannot be checked, as there is no DNA. The CDR3 spans 14 residues. This CDR3 is CASSLGTGIQPQHF.

The chain uses TRBV20-1 and TRBJ1-2. Germline CDR1 and CDR2: DFQATT and SNEGSKA (reference sequence). The CDR3 loop spans 12 amino acids. The CDR3 reads CSARPPLYGYTF.

This sequence joins TRBV12-3 or TRBV12-4 and TRBJ2-7. This CDR3 has 14 residues. The CDR3 sequence: CASSLSGAVDEQYF.

V usage is TRBV4-2 and J usage is TRBJ2-1; the TCRdb D gene call, TRBD2, has no DNA to confirm it. The CDR3 totals 14 residues. CDR1 is LGHNA, CDR2 YNFKEQ, per germline. CDR3: CASSQTGTYNEQFF.

The rearrangement uses TRBV7-2 and TRBJ1-2; TCRdb indicates TRBD1, and absent DNA this call remains unverified. Per the germline V gene, CDR1 is SGHTA and CDR2 is FQGNSA. The CDR3 contains 13 residues. CDR3 residues: CASSPQQEYGYTF.

The V gene is TRBV30, the J gene TRBJ1-3; the D call of TRBD1 rests on TCRdb alone, since no DNA is present to check it. Germline V gene data show CDR1 as GTSNPN and CDR2 as SVGIG (reference sequence). The CDR3 is 14 residues long. This CDR3 reads CAWGQGGPGNTIYF.

This chain links TRBV11-3 with TRBJ2-7. Germline-derived CDR1 and CDR2 are SGHNT and YENEEA. The CDR3 length is 13 residues. The CDR3 region is CASSLGLQDQQYF.

The V call is TRBV29-1, the J call TRBJ1-2; TCRdb reports TRBD1, a call that lacks DNA to check it against. The CDR3 extends over 15 amino acids. Per the germline V gene, CDR1 is SQVTM and CDR2 is ANQGSEA. The CDR3 sequence: CSVDGQGAGRNGYTF.

The chain employs TRBV19 and TRBJ1-2. Germline CDR1 LNHDA, CDR2 SQIVND (reference sequence). CDR3 size: 15 residues. Here the CDR3 reads CASSIDRGRRSGYTF.

The chain is built from TRBV5-1 and TRBJ1-2; the TRBD1 assignment by TCRdb is unverifiable without DNA. Germline CDR1 reads SGHRS; CDR2 reads YFSETQ. This CDR3 contains 16 residues. The CDR3 loop is CASSPTGTDITYGYTF. The whole variable domain, filled in from reference TRBV5-1 and TRBJ1-2, reads KAGVTQTPRYLIKTRGQQVTLSCSPISGHRSVSWYQQTPGQGLQFLFEYFSETQRNKGNFPGRFSGRQFSNSRSEMNVSTLELGDSALYLCASSPTGTDITYGYTFGSGTRLTVV.

This chain joins TRBV29-1 and TRBJ2-2; absent DNA, TCRdb's TRBD1 call cannot be checked. CDR3 length: 15 residues. The germline gives CDR1 SQVTM, CDR2 ANQGSEA. CDR3 protein: CSVALDRVFSGELFF.

This chain connects TRBV27 to TRBJ2-3; absent DNA, TCRdb's TRBD2 call cannot be checked. CDR3 length: 16 residues. Germline V gene data show CDR1 as MNHEY and CDR2 as SMNVEV (reference sequence). The CDR3 loop is CASSLVGGTSTDTQYF.

The gene calls are TRBV9 and TRBJ2-3; absent DNA, TCRdb's TRBD2 call cannot be checked. The CDR3 is 15 amino acids. In germline, CDR1 is SGDLS, CDR2 YYNGEE. The CDR3 sequence is CASSSGTRVGNTQYF.

This rearrangement joins TRBV7-2 to TRBJ2-5; TCRdb's D call, TRBD1, is unchecked because there is no DNA. The length of the CDR3 is 15 residues. CDR1 and CDR2 from the germline V gene are SGHTA and FQGNSA. The CDR3 spells CASSRLGQGGETQYF.

The chain recombines TRBV5-1 with TRBJ2-1. The germline V gene has CDR1 SGHRS and CDR2 YFSETQ. The CDR3 is made up of 14 amino acids. This chain's CDR3 is CASSGTGSYNEQFF. Together with reference TRBV5-1 and TRBJ2-1, the CDR3 gives the full variable domain: KAGVTQTPRYLIKTRGQQVTLSCSPISGHRSVSWYQQTPGQGLQFLFEYFSETQRNKGNFPGRFSGRQFSNSRSEMNVSTLELGDSALYLCASSGTGSYNEQFFGPGTRLTVL.

V gene TRBV5-1 combines with J gene TRBJ1-1; the D call of TRBD1 rests on TCRdb alone, since no DNA is present to check it. The CDR3 sequence is 13 residues long. Germline assignment: CDR1 SGHRS and CDR2 YFSETQ. CDR3 sequence reads: CASSLVPGEEAFF.

The chain has TRBV3-1 and TRBJ2-5. The germline gives CDR1 LGHDT, CDR2 YNNKEL (reference sequence). The CDR3 covers 14 residues. This CDR3 is CASSQGMRQETQYF.

The chain couples TRBV7-9 to TRBJ2-3; with no DNA, the TCRdb D assignment of TRBD2 cannot be verified. The CDR3 consists of 16 residues. The germline V gene encodes CDR1 SEHNR and CDR2 FQNEAQ (reference sequence). The CDR3 loop reads CASSDPSGPSTDTQYF.

CDR3 in amino acids: CASSQSLAGLYNEQFF. The gene calls are TRBV23-1 and TRBJ2-1; the D gene TCRdb calls, TRBD2, cannot be checked with no DNA. TRBV23-1 is an open reading frame whose function is uncertain. The CDR3 sequence is 16 residues long.

The chain has TRBV5-1 and TRBJ1-1. There are 13 residues in the CDR3. Germline V gene sequence: CDR1 SGHRS, CDR2 YFSETQ. Here the CDR3 reads CASSLGINTEAFF.